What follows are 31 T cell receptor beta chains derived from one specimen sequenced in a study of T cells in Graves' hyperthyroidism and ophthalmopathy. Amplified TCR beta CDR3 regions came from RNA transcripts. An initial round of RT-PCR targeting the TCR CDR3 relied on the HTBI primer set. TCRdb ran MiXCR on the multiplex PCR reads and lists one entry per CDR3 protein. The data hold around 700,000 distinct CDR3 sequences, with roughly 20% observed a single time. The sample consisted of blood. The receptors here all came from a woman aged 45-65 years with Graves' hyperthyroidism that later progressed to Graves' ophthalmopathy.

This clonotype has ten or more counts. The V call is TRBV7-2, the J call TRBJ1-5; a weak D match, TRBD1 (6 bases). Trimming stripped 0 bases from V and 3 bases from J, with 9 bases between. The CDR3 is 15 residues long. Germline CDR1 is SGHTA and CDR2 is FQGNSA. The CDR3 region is CASSLASGANQPQHF. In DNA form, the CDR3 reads TGTGCCAGCAGCTTAGCTTCAGGGGCCAATCAGCCCCAGCATTTT.

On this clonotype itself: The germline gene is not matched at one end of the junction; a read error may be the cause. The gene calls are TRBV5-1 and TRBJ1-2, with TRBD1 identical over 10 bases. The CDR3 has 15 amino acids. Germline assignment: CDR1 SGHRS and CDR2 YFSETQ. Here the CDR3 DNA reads TGTGCCAGCAGCGTCCCCGACAGGGGGCTCGATGGCCACACCTTC. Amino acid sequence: CASSVPDRGLDGHTF.

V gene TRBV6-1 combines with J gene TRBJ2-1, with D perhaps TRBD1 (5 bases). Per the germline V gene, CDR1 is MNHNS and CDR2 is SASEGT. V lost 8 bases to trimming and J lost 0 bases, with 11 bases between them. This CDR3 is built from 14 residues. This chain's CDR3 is CASHRSSSYNEQFF. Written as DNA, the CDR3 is TGTGCCAGCCACAGGTCGAGCTCCTACAATGAGCAGTTCTTC.

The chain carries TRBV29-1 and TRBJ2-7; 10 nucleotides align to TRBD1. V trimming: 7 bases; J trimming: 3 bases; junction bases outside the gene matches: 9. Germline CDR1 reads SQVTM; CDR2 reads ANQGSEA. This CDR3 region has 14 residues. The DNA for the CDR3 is TGCAGCGCAAGGGACAGGGGATTCATCTACGAGCAGTACTTC. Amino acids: CSARDRGFIYEQYF.

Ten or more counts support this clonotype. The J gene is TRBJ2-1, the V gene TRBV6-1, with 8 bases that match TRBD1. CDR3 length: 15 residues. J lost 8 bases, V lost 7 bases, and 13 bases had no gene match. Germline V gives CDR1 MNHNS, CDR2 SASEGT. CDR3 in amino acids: CASTNQGAPDDEQFF. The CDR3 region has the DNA TGTGCCAGCACCAACCAGGGGGCCCCGGACGATGAGCAGTTCTTC.

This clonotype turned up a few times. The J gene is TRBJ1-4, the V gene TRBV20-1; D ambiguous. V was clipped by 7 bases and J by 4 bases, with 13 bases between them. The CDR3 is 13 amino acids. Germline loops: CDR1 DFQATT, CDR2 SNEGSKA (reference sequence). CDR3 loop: CSVPSGLNEKLFF. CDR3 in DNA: TGCAGTGTGCCGTCGGGCCTTAATGAAAAACTGTTTTTT.

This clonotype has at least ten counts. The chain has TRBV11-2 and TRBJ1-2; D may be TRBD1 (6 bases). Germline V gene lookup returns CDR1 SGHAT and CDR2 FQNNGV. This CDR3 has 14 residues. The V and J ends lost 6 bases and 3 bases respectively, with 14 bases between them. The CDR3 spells CASRRSGEDYGYTF. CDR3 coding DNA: TGTGCCAGCAGGAGATCAGGGGAGGACTATGGCTACACCTTC. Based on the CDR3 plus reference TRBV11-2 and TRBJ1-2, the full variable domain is EAGVAQSPRYKIIEKRQSVAFWCNPISGHATLYWYQQILGQGPKLLIQFQNNGVVDDSQLPKDRFSAERLKGVDSTLKIQPAKLEDSAVYLCASRRSGEDYGYTFGSGTRLTVV.

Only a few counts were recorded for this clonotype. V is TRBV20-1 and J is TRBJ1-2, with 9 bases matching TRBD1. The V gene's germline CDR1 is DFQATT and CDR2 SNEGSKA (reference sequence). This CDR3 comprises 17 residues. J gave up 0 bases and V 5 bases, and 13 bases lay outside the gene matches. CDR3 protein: CSARDRDRATANYGYTF. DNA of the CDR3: TGCAGTGCTCGTGACCGGGACAGGGCAACAGCTAACTATGGCTACACCTTC.

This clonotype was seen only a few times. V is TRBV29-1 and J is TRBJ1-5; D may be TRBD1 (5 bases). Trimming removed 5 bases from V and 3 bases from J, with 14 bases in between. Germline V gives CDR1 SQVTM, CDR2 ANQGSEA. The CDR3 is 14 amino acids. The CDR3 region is CSVSPEGPNQPQHF. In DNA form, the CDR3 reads TGCAGCGTTTCCCCGGAGGGGCCCAATCAGCCCCAGCATTTT.

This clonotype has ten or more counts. CDR3: CSARAGQETQYF. The CDR3 bases are TGCAGTGCTAGAGCGGGCCAAGAGACCCAGTACTTC. This rearrangement joins TRBV20-1 to TRBJ2-5; no firm D call. This CDR3 has 12 amino acids. The V and J ends lost 1 base and 1 base respectively, with 4 bases between them. Germline V gene sequence: CDR1 DFQATT, CDR2 SNEGSKA (reference sequence).

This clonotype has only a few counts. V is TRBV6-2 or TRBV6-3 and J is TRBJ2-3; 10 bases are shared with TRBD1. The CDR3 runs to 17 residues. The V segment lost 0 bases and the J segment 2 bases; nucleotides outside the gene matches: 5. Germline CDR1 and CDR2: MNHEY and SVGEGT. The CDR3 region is CASSYSAGQGFTDTQYF. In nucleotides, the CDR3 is TGTGCCAGCAGTTACTCCGCGGGACAGGGGTTCACAGATACGCAGTATTTT.

The CDR3 bases are TGTGCCAGCAGCTTAGTACCCGGGACCAGGGAATCTGGGGCCAACGTCCTGACTTTC. Encoded protein: CASSLVPGTRESGANVLTF. This chain connects TRBV7-6 to TRBJ2-6; D is possibly TRBD1 or TRBD2 (5 bases each). CDR3 length equals 19 residues. Trimming took 1 base from V and 1 from J, leaving 17 bases between them. Germline assignment: CDR1 SGHVS and CDR2 FNYEAQ. Variable domain in full (rest from reference TRBV7-6 and TRBJ2-6): GAGVSQSPRYKVTKRGQDVALRCDPISGHVSLYWYRQALGQGPEFLTYFNYEAQQDKSGLPNDRFSAERPEGSISTLTIQRTEQRDSAMYRCASSLVPGTRESGANVLTFGAGSRLTVL.

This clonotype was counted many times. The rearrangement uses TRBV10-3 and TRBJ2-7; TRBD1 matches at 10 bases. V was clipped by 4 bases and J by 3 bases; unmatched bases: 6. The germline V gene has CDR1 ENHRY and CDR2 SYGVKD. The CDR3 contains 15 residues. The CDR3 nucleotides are TGTGCCATCAGTGTGGGGGACAGGGGAGGCTACGAGCAGTACTTC. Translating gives CAISVGDRGGYEQYF.

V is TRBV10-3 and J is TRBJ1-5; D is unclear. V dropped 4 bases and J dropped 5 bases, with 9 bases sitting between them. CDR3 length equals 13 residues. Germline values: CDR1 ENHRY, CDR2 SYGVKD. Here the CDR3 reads CAISGREDQPQHF. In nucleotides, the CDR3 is TGTGCCATCAGTGGGCGGGAGGATCAGCCCCAGCATTTT.

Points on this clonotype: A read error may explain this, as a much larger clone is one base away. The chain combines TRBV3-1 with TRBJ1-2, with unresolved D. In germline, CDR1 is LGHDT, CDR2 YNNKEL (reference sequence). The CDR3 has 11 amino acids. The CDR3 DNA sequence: TGTGCCAGCAACCAAAGTGAGGGCTACACCTTC. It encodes CASNQSEGYTF.

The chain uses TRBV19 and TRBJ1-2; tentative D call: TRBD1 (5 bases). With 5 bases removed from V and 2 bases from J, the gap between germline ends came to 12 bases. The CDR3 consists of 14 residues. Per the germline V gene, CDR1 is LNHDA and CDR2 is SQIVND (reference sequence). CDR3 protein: CASSEDTLNYGYTF. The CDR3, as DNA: TGTGCCAGTAGTGAGGACACTTTAAACTATGGCTACACCTTC.

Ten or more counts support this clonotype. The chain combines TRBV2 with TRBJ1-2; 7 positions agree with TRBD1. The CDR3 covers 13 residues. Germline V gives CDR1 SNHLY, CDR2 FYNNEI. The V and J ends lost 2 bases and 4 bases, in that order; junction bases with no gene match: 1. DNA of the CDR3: TGTGCCAGCAGTGAATCAGGGGGCTATGGCTACACCTTC. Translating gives CASSESGGYGYTF.

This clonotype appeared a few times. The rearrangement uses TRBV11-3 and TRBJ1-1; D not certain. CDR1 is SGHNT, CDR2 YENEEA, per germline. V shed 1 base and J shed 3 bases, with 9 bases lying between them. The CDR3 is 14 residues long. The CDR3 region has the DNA TGTGCCAGCAGCTTAGGTACGGTTGACACTGAAGCTTTCTTT. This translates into CASSLGTVDTEAFF. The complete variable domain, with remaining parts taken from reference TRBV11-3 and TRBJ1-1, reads EAGVVQSPRYKIIEKKQPVAFWCNPISGHNTLYWYLQNLGQGPELLIRYENEEAVDDSQLPKDRFSAERLKGVDSTLKIQPAELGDSAVYLCASSLGTVDTEAFFGQGTRLTVV.

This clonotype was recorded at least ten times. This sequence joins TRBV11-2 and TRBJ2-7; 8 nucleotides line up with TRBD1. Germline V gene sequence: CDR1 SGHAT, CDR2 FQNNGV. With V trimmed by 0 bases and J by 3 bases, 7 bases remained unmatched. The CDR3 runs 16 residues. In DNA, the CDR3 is TGTGCCAGCAGCTTAGATTGGGCAGGGGGCGGCTACGAGCAGTACTTC. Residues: CASSLDWAGGGYEQYF.

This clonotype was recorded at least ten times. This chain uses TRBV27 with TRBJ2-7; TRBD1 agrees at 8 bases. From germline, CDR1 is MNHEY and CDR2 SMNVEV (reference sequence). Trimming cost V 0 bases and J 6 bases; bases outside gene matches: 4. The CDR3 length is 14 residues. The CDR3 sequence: CASSLSGQVSEQYF. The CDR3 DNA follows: TGTGCCAGCAGTTTATCGGGACAGGTCTCCGAGCAGTACTTC.

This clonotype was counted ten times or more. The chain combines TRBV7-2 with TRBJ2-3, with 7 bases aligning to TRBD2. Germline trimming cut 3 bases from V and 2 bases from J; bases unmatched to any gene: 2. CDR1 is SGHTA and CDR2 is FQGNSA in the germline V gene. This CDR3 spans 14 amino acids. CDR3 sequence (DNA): TGTGCCAGCAGCTTCAGCGGGGCCACAGATACGCAGTATTTT. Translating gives CASSFSGATDTQYF.

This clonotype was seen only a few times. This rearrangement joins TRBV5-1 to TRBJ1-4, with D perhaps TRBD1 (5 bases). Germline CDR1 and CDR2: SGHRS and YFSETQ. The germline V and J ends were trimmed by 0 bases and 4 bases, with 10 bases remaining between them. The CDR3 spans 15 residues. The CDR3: CASSLVPGFNEKLFF. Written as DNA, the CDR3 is TGCGCCAGCAGCTTGGTTCCAGGGTTTAATGAAAAACTGTTTTTT.

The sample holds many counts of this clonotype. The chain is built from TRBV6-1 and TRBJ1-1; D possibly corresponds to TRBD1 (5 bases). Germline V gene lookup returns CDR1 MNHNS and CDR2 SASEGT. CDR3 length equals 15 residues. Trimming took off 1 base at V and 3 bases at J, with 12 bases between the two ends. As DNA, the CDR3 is TGTGCCAGCAGTGAAGGGACCCCAGGGCACACTGAAGCTTTCTTT. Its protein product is CASSEGTPGHTEAFF.

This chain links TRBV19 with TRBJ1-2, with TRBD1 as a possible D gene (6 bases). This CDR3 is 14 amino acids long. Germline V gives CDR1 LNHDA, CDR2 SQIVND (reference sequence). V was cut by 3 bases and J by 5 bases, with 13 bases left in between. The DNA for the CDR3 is TGTGCCAGTAGTATTACTGGGACAAAATATGGCTACACCTTC. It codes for CASSITGTKYGYTF.

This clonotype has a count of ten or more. The chain's CDR3 is CAWTEGGGVQPQHF. The CDR3 nucleotides are TGTGCCTGGACCGAAGGAGGGGGGGTCCAGCCCCAGCATTTT. J is TRBJ1-5 and V is TRBV30; TRBD1 might be the D (6 bases). V dropped 4 bases and J dropped 7 bases, with 17 bases sitting between them. This CDR3 spans 14 amino acids. Germline loops: CDR1 GTSNPN, CDR2 SVGIG (reference sequence).

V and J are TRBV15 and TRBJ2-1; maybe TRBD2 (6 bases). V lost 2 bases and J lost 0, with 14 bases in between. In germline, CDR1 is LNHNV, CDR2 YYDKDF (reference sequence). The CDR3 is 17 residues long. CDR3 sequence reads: CATSRPGLQSSYNEQFF. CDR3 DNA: TGTGCCACCAGCAGACCGGGACTTCAGAGCTCCTACAATGAGCAGTTCTTC.

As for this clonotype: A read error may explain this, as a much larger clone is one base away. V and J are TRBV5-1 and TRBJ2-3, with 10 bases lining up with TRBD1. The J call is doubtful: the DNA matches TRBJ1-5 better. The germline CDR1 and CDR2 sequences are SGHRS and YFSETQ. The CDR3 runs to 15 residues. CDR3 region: CASSQDRGSIDTQHF. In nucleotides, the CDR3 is TGCGCCAGCAGCCAGGACAGGGGGAGCATAGATACGCAGCATTTT.

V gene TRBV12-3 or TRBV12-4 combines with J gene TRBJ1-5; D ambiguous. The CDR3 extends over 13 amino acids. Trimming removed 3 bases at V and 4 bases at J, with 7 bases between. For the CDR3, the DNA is TGTGCCAGCAGTTTTGAAGTTAATCAGCCCCAGCATTTT. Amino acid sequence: CASSFEVNQPQHF.

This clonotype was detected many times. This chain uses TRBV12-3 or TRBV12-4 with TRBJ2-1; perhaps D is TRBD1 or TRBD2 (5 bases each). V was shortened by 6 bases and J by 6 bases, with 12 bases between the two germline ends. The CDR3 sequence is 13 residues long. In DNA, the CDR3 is TGTGCCAGCAGATCGTGGGGGTCCAATGAGCAGTTCTTC. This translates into CASRSWGSNEQFF.

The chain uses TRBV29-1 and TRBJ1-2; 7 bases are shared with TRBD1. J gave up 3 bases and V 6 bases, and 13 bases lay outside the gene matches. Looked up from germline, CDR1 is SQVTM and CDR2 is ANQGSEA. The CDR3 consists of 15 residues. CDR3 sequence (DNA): TGCAGCGTCGATGGTGACAGGGCTCAGGACTATGGCTACACCTTC. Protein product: CSVDGDRAQDYGYTF.

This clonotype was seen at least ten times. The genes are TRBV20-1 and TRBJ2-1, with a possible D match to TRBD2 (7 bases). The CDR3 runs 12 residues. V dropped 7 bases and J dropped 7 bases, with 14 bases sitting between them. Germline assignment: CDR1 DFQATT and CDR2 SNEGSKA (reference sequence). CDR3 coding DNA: TGCAGTGGGCGGGGGCCCGGGAATGAGCAGTTCTTC. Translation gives CSGRGPGNEQFF.